The text below deals with one T cell receptor beta chain. Its specificity is unknown. There are 15 residues in the CDR3. UMIs containing a 6-nucleotide sample barcode were added via template switching. TCRdb re-called the 5' RACE reads; one entry per CDR3 protein, DNA not given. This table holds a few hundred thousand distinct CDR3 sequences. This sample was included in a study of monozygotic twins with inflammatory bowel disease. Regarding the study as a whole: Patients received differing immunosuppressive treatments, which may have added variability to their repertoires. People with IBD had fewer clonotypes in common with others than healthy twins did, especially with disease activity. Healthy co-twins, by inverse Simpson, had higher TCRbeta diversity than their siblings with IBD.

Sequencing input: blood. The gene calls are TRBV12-3 or TRBV12-4 and TRBJ2-7; TCRdb proposes TRBD1, but this gene call is untestable without DNA. The TCR comes from a human donor with ulcerative colitis or Crohn's disease, or a healthy co-twin of an affected twin (not recorded which). CDR3 protein: CASSLRTGVSYEQYF.